This T cell receptor beta chain was found in a study of T cells in Graves' hyperthyroidism and ophthalmopathy. This clonotype was counted only a few times. Trimming cost V 5 bases and J 3 bases, with 20 bases left between them. CDR1 and CDR2 (germline): LNHDA, SQIVND (reference sequence). The CDR3 is 17 residues long. The diagnostic basis comprised clinical symptoms, serum thyroxine and TRAb, thyroid ultrasound and orbital computed tomography. Isolation of PBMCs was performed on 8.5 to 10 ml fresh peripheral blood. Using RNA transcripts as the source, TCR beta CDR3 regions were amplified. The HTBI primer set drove a first-round RT-PCR of the TCR CDR3. Via MiXCR, TCRdb re-called the multiplex PCR reads, giving one row per CDR3 protein. This sample has 460,000 or so distinct CDR3 sequences, with roughly an eighth found just once.

V is TRBV19 and J is TRBJ2-1; no clear D gene. This clonotype originated in a woman aged 18-29 years with Graves' hyperthyroidism. Sequencing used blood. The DNA for the CDR3 is TGTGCCAGTAGTCCCAATGGCCCCCCCCCTCTCTACAATGAGCAGTTCTTC. Translating gives CASSPNGPPPLYNEQFF.